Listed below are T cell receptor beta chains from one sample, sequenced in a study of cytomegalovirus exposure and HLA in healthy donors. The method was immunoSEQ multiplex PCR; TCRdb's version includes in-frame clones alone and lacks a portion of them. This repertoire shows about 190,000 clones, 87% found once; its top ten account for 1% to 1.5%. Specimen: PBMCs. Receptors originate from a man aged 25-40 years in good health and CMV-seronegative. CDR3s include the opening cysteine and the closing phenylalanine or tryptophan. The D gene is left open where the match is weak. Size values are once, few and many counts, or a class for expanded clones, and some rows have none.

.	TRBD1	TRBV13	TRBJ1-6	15	CASSLVQGVNSPLHF	TGTGCCAGCAGCTTAGTTCAGGGGGTTAATTCACCCCTCCACTTT
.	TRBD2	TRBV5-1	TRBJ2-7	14	CASSPTAGGTEQYF	TGCGCCAGCAGCCCGACAGCGGGAGGGACCGAGCAGTACTTC
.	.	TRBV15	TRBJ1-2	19	CATSRHSLNPTSSVYGYTF	TGTGCCACCAGCAGACACAGTCTCAACCCCACCTCGAGTGTCTATGGCTACACCTTC
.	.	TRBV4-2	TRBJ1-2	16	CASSQARVVRSHGYTF	TGTGCCAGCAGCCAAGCTCGGGTAGTTAGGAGTCATGGCTACACCTTC
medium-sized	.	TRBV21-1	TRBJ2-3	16	CASSKVKPGGTDTQYF	TGTGCCAGCAGCAAAGTGAAGCCGGGAGGGACAGATACGCAGTATTTT
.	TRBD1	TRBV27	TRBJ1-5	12	CASRQGHQPQHF	TGTGCCAGTCGACAGGGGCATCAGCCCCAGCATTTT
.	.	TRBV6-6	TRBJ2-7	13	CASSYSPDYEQYF	TGTGCCAGCAGTTACTCCCCAGACTACGAGCAGTACTTC
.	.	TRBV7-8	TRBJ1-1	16	CASSLSGGGAMTEAFF	TGTGCCAGCAGCTTAAGTGGTGGGGGGGCGATGACTGAAGCTTTCTTT
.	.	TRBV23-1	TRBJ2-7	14	CASSQDSAFYEQYF	TGCGCCAGCAGTCAGGATAGCGCGTTCTACGAGCAGTACTTC
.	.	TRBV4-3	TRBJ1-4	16	CASSHLRVGASEKLFF	TGCGCCAGCAGCCACCTCAGAGTGGGCGCGAGTGAAAAACTGTTTTTT
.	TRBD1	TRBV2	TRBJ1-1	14	CASSNTGTAIEAFF	TGTGCCAGCAGCAACACCGGGACAGCCATTGAAGCTTTCTTT
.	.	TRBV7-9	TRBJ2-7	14	CASSLDPRGNEQYF	TGTGCCAGCAGCTTAGATCCCAGGGGCAACGAGCAGTACTTC
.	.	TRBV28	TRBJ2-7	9	CASSQTKYF	TGTGCCAGCAGCCAGACTAAATACTTC
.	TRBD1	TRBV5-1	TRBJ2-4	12	CASSPMTGVQYF	TGCGCCAGCAGCCCTATGACAGGGGTTCAGTACTTC
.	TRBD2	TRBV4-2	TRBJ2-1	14	CASKGLAENNEQFF	TGTGCCAGCAAGGGACTAGCGGAAAACAATGAGCAGTTCTTC
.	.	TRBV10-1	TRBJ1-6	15	CASRADSNPNSPLHF	TGCGCCAGCAGGGCCGACAGCAACCCTAATTCACCCCTCCACTTT
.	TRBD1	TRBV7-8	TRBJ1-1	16	CASSFSRGRMGTEAFF	TGTGCCAGCAGCTTTTCCAGGGGGCGGATGGGCACTGAAGCTTTCTTT
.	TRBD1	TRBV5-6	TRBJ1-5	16	CASSGTQGGSNQPQHF	TGTGCCAGCAGCGGAACACAGGGGGGAAGCAATCAGCCCCAGCATTTT
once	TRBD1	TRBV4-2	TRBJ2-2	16	CASSHAGQGGLGELFF	TGTGCCAGCAGCCATGCTGGACAGGGGGGCCTCGGGGAGCTGTTTTTT
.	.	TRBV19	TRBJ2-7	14	CASSIDPVGDEQYF	TGTGCCAGTAGTATAGATCCCGTCGGGGACGAGCAGTACTTC
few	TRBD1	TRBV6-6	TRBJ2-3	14	CASSYLQGADTQYF	TGTGCCAGCAGTTACTTACAGGGGGCAGATACGCAGTATTTT
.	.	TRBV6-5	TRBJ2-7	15	CASSYGTFDLNEQYF	TGTGCCAGCAGTTATGGGACTTTCGACCTGAACGAGCAGTACTTC
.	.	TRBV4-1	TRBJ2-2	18	CASSQVSGPVFVAGELFF	TGCGCCAGCAGCCAAGTTTCGGGTCCGGTTTTTGTCGCCGGGGAGCTGTTTTTT
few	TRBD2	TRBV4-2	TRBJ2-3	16	CASSQDYGGATDTQYF	TGTGCCAGCAGCCAAGATTACGGGGGGGCCACAGATACGCAGTATTTT
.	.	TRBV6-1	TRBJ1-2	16	CASSEGPGGRLYGYTF	TGTGCCAGCAGTGAGGGGCCCGGGGGGCGCCTCTATGGCTACACCTTC
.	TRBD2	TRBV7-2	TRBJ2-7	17	CASSLRGIAGPPYEQYF	TGTGCCAGCAGCTTGAGGGGGATAGCGGGACCCCCCTACGAGCAGTACTTC
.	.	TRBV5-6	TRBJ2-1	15	CASSSPIGYINEQFF	TGTGCCAGCAGCTCCCCAATCGGGTACATCAATGAGCAGTTCTTC
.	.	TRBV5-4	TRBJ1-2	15	CASSFGGVGGYGYTF	TGTGCCAGCAGCTTCGGCGGGGTAGGTGGCTATGGCTACACCTTC
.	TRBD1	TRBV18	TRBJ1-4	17	CASSPPGQGAGNEKLFF	TGTGCCAGCTCACCACCGGGACAGGGGGCTGGAAATGAAAAACTGTTTTTT
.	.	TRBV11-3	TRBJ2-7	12	CASSLAPYEQYF	TGTGCCAGCAGCTTAGCTCCCTACGAGCAGTACTTC
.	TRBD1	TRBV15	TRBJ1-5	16	CATSRDTGTGYEPQHF	TGTGCCACCAGCAGAGATACCGGGACAGGGTATGAGCCCCAGCATTTT
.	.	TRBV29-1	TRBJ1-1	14	CSVDRGGLGTEAFF	TGCAGCGTTGACCGGGGGGGCCTAGGCACTGAAGCTTTCTTT
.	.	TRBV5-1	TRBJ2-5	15	CASNSPLLVGETQYF	TGCGCCAGCAACTCCCCCCTGCTGGTGGGCGAGACCCAGTACTTC
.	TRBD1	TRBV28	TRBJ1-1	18	CASSSGDLSQGLNTEAFF	TGTGCCAGCAGTTCTGGCGACCTCTCACAGGGGCTAAACACTGAAGCTTTCTTT
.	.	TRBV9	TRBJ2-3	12	CASSGGGGPQYF	TGTGCCAGCAGCGGGGGAGGGGGGCCGCAGTATTTT
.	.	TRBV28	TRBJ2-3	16	CASSSPDSLGTDTQYF	TGTGCCAGCAGTTCCCCGGACAGCCTCGGCACAGATACGCAGTATTTT
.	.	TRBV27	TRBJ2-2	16	CASSFRQGINTGELFF	TGTGCCAGCAGTTTTCGGCAGGGCATTAACACCGGGGAGCTGTTTTTT
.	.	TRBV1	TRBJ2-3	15	CTSSPAGTSKDTQYF	TGCACCAGCAGCCCCGCCGGGACTAGCAAAGATACGCAGTATTTT
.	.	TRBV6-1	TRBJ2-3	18	CASSDGAGRDDSTDTQYF	TGTGCCAGCAGTGATGGGGCCGGGCGGGATGATAGCACAGATACGCAGTATTTT
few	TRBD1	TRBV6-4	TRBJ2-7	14	CASSDGTGGNEQYF	TGTGCCAGCAGTGACGGGACAGGGGGCAACGAGCAGTACTTC
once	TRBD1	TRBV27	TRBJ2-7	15	CASSSPGQGAYEQYF	TGTGCCAGCAGTTCCCCGGGACAGGGGGCCTACGAGCAGTACTTC
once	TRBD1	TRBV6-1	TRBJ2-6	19	CASSEARDRGLSGANVLTF	TGTGCCAGCAGTGAAGCGCGGGACAGGGGACTTTCTGGGGCCAACGTCCTGACTTTC
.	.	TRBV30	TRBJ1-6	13	CAWMGEGNSPLHF	TGTGCCTGGATGGGGGAGGGGAATTCACCCCTCCACTTT
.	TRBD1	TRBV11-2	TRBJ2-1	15	CASSLEGQGYNEQFF	TGTGCCAGCAGCTTAGAAGGACAGGGGTACAATGAGCAGTTCTTC
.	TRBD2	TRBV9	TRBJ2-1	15	CASNPGGLAGYEQFF	TGTGCCAGCAACCCCGGAGGACTAGCGGGGTATGAGCAGTTCTTC
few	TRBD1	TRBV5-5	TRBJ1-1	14	CASTRTGGNTEAFF	TGTGCCAGCACCCGGACAGGGGGGAACACTGAAGCTTTCTTT
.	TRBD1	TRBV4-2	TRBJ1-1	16	CASSQTTTGRNTEAFF	TGTGCCAGCAGCCAAACCACGACAGGGAGGAACACTGAAGCTTTCTTT
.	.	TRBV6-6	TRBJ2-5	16	CASSYTGTPYQETQYF	TGTGCCAGCAGTTACACGGGGACTCCGTACCAAGAGACCCAGTACTTC
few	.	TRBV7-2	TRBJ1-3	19	CASSSNPPTLRGSGNTIYF	TGTGCCAGCAGCTCCAATCCCCCCACACTTAGAGGCTCTGGAAACACCATATATTTT
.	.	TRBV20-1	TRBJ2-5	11	CSARSEETQYF	TGCAGTGCTAGATCTGAAGAGACCCAGTACTTC
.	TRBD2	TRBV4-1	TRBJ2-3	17	CASSLSLAGGLTDTQYF	TGCGCCAGCAGCCTATCCCTAGCGGGGGGCCTAACAGATACGCAGTATTTT
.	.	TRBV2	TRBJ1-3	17	CASSALSGTNSGNTIYF	TGTGCCAGCAGTGCGCTATCTGGGACAAACTCTGGAAACACCATATATTTT
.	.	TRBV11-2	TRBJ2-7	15	CASRPGASPFYEQYF	TGTGCCAGCAGACCCGGCGCTAGCCCTTTCTACGAGCAGTACTTC
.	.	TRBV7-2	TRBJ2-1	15	CASSLAGVSDNEQFF	TGTGCCAGCAGCTTAGCGGGAGTCTCAGACAATGAGCAGTTCTTC